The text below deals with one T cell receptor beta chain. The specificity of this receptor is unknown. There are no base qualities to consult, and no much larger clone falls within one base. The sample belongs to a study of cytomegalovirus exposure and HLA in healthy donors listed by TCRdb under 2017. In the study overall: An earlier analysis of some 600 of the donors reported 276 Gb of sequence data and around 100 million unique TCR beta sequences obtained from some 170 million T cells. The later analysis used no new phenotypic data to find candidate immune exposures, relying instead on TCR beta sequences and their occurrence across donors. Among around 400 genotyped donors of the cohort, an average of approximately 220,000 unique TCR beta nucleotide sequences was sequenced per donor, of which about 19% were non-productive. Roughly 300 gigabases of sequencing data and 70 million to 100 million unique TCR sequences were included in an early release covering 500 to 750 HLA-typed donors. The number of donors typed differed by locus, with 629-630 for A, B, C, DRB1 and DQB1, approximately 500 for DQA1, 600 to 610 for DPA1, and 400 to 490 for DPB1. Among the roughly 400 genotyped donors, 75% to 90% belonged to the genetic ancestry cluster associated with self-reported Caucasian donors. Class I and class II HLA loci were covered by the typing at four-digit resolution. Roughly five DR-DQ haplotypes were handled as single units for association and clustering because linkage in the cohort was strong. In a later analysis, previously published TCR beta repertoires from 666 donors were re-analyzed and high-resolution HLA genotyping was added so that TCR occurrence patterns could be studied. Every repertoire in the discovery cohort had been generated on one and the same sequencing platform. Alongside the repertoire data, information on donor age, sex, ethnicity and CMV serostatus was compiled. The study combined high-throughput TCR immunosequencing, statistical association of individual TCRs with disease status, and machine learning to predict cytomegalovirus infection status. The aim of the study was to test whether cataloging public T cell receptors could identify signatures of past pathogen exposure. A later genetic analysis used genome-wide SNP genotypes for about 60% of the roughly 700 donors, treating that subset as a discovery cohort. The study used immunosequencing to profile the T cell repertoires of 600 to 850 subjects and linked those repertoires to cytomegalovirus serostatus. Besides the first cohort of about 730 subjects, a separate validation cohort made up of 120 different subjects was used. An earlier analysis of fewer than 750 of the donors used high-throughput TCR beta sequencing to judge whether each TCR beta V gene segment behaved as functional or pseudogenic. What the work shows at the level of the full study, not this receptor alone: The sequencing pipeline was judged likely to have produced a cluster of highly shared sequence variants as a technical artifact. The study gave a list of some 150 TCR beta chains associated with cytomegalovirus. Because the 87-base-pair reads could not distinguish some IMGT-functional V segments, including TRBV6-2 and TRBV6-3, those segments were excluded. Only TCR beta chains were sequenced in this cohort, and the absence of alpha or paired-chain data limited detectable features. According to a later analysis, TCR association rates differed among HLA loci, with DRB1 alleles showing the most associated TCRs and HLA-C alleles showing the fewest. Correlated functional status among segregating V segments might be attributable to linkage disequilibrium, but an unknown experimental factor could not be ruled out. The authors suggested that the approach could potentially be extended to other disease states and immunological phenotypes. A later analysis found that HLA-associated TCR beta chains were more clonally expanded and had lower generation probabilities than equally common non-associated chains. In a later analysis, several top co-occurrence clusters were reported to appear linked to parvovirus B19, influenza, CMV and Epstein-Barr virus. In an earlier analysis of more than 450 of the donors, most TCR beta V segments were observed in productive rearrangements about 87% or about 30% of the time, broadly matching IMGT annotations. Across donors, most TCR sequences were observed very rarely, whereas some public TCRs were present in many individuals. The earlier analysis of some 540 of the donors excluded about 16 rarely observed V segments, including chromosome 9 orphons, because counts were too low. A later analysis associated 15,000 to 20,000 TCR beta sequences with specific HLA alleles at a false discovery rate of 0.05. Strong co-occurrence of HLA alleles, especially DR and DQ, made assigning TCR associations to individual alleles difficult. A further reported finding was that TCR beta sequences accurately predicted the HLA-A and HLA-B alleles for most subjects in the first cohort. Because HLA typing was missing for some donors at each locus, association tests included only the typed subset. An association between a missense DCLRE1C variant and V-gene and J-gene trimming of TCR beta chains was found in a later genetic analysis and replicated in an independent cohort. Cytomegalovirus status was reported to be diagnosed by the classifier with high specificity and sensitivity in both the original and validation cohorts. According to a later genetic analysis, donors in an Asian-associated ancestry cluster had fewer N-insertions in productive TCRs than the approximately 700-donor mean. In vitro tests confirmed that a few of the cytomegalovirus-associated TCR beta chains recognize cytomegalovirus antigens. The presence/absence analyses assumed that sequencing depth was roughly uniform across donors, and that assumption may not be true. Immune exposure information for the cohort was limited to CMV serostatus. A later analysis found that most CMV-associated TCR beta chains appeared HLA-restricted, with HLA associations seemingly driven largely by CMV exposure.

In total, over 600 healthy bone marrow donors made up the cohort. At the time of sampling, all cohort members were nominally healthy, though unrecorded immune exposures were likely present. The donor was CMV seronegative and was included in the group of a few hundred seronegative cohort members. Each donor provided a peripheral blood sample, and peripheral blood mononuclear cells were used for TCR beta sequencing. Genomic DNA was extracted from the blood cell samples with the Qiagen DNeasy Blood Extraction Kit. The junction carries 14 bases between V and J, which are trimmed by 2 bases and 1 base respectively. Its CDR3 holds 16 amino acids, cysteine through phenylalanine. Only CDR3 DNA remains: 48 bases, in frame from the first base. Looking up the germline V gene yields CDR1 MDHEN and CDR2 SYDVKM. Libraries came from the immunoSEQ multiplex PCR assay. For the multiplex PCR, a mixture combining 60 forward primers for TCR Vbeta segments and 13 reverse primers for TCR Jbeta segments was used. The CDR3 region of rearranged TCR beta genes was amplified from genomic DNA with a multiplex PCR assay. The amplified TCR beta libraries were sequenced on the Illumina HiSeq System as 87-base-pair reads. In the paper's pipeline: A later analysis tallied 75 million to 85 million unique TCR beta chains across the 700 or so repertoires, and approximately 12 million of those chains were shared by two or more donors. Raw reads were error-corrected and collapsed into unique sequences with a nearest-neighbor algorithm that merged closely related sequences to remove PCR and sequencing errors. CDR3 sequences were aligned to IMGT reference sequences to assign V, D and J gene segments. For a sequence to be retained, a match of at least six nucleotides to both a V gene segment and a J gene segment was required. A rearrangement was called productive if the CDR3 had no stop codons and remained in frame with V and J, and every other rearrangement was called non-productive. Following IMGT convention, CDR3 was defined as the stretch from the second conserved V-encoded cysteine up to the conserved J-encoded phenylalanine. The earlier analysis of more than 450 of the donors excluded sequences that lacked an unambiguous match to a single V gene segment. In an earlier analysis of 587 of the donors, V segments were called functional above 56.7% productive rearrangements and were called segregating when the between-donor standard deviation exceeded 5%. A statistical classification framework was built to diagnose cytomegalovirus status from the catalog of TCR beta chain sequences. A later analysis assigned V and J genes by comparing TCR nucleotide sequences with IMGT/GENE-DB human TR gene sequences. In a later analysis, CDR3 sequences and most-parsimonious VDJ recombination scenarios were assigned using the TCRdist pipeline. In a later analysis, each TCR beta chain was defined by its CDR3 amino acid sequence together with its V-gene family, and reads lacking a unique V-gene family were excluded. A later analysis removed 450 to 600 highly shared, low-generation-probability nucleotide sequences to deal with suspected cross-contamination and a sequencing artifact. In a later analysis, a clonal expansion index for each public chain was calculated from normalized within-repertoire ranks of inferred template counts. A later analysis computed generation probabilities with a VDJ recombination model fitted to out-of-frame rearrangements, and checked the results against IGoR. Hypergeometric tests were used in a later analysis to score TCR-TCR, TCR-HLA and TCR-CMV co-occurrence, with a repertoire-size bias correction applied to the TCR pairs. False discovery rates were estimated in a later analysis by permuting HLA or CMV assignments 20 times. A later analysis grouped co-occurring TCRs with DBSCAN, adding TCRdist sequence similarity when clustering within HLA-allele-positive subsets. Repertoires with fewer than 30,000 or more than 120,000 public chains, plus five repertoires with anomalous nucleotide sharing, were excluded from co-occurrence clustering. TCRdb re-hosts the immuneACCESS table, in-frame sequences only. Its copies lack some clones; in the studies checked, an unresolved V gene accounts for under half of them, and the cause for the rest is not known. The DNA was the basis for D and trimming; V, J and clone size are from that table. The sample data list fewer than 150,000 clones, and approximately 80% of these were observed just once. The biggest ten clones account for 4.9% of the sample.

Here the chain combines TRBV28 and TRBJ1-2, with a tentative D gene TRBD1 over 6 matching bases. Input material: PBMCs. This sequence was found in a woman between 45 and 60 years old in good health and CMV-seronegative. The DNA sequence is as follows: TGTGCCAGCAGTTTAATGGGGTTCAGGGGTAACTATGGCTACACCTTC. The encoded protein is CASSLMGFRGNYGYTF.